Listed below are T cell receptor beta chains from one sample, sequenced in a study of technical replicates of blood from several donors. TCRdb's table, derived via immunoSEQ multiplex PCR, lists solely in-frame clones and lacks some. The sample carries about 75,000 clones, approximately 97% recorded once. The source material was T cells isolated from PBMCs. The source is a human donor in good health. Each CDR3 is given with its conserved first and last residue. The D gene is left open where the match is weak. Some rows mark clone size as missing; the rest say once, few, many or name a class of expanded clone.

D gene	V gene	J gene	CDR3 length	clone size	CDR3 protein	CDR3 DNA
-	TRBV28	TRBJ1-5	14	-	CASLTDSNNQPQHF	TGTGCCAGCTTGACGGACAGCAACAATCAGCCCCAGCATTTT
-	TRBV9	TRBJ1-4	15	few	CASSVSAGDGEKLFF	TGTGCCAGCAGCGTATCTGCAGGGGATGGTGAAAAACTGTTTTTT
-	TRBV5-6	TRBJ2-3	14	-	CASSLGVIAPTQYF	TGTGCCAGCAGCTTGGGAGTTATCGCCCCTACGCAGTATTTT
-	TRBV2	TRBJ2-7	13	-	CAARTTSSYEQYF	TGTGCCGCCAGGACAACGAGCTCCTACGAGCAGTACTTC
TRBD1	TRBV7-8	TRBJ1-5	15	-	CASSLGPGGNQPQHF	TGTGCCAGCAGCTTAGGTCCAGGGGGAAATCAGCCCCAGCATTTT
-	TRBV5-6	TRBJ2-2	15	-	CASSLVQGAAGELFF	TGTGCCAGCAGCTTGGTCCAGGGCGCGGCCGGGGAGCTGTTTTTT
TRBD1	TRBV5-1	TRBJ2-7	16	-	CASSHDRDGAAYEQYF	TGCGCCAGCAGTCATGACAGGGATGGGGCAGCCTACGAGCAGTACTTC
TRBD1	TRBV5-1	TRBJ2-7	12	-	CASSWTGDEQYF	TGCGCCAGCAGCTGGACAGGGGACGAGCAGTACTTC
-	TRBV25-1	TRBJ1-1	14	-	CASSAARGRTEAFF	TGTGCCAGCAGTGCGGCACGGGGGAGGACTGAAGCTTTCTTT
-	TRBV4-1	TRBJ2-5	13	-	CASSQGLQETQYF	TGCGCCAGCAGCCAAGGCCTACAAGAGACCCAGTACTTC
-	TRBV10-2	TRBJ1-5	14	-	CASSPTASNQPQHF	TGCGCCAGCAGCCCTACAGCTAGCAATCAGCCCCAGCATTTT
TRBD1	TRBV27	TRBJ1-1	18	-	CASNPNPGDRGRRTEAFF	TGTGCCAGCAACCCAAACCCGGGGGACAGGGGGCGCAGGACTGAAGCTTTCTTT
-	TRBV6-5	TRBJ1-5	14	-	CASGRATANQPQHF	TGTGCCAGCGGGCGGGCAACAGCAAATCAGCCCCAGCATTTT
-	TRBV28	TRBJ2-7	16	once	CASGRRRQFYSYEQYF	TGTGCCAGCGGGCGGAGGCGGCAGTTTTACTCCTACGAGCAGTACTTC
-	TRBV29-1	TRBJ2-7	13	-	CSVVGRLRDEQYF	TGCAGCGTTGTTGGCAGGCTCAGAGACGAGCAGTACTTC
-	TRBV11-2	TRBJ2-2	16	once	CASSLDLSILHGELFF	TGTGCCAGCAGCTTAGATCTTAGCATCCTACACGGGGAGCTGTTTTTT
-	TRBV7-9	TRBJ2-7	15	-	CASSSGRTLKLEQYF	TGTGCCAGCAGCTCCGGACGGACTTTAAAACTCGAGCAGTACTTC
TRBD2	TRBV7-6	TRBJ2-1	16	-	CASSLRLAGPYNEQFF	TGTGCCAGCAGCTTAAGGCTAGCGGGGCCCTACAATGAGCAGTTCTTC
TRBD2	TRBV11-2	TRBJ2-1	15	-	CASSFGGSSYNEQFF	TGTGCCAGCAGCTTTGGCGGGAGCTCCTACAATGAGCAGTTCTTC
-	TRBV12-5	TRBJ1-1	13	-	CASQGSRGTEAFF	TGTGCTAGTCAGGGCTCCAGGGGCACTGAAGCTTTCTTT
-	TRBV5-6	TRBJ1-3	16	-	CASSSGGGASGNTIYF	TGTGCCAGCAGCTCGGGTGGGGGGGCCTCTGGAAACACCATATATTTT
TRBD1	TRBV28	TRBJ1-5	16	-	CATYTAGTGFNQPQHF	TGTGCCACCTACACCGCCGGGACAGGATTCAATCAGCCCCAGCATTTT
-	TRBV6-5	TRBJ1-5	13	-	CASRGTLNQPQHF	TGTGCCTCCCGGGGGACGTTAAATCAGCCCCAGCATTTT
-	TRBV6-1	TRBJ2-7	12	-	CASRDSPYEQYF	TGTGCCAGCAGGGACAGCCCCTACGAGCAGTACTTC
TRBD1	TRBV30	TRBJ1-6	20	-	CAWDRGRVVGIEGNNSPLHF	TGTGCCTGGGACAGGGGGCGCGTAGTTGGGATTGAGGGGAATAACTCACCCCTCCACTTT
TRBD2	TRBV30	TRBJ2-1	17	once	CAWSGRTGRGVWNEQFF	TGTGCCTGGAGCGGACGTACGGGACGGGGGGTGTGGAATGAGCAGTTCTTC
-	TRBV29-1	TRBJ2-3	16	-	CSVRRAGDDGLETQYF	TGCAGCGTCCGAAGGGCAGGGGATGATGGACTGGAGACGCAGTATTTT
TRBD2	TRBV11-1	TRBJ2-1	16	once	CASSGAGTSVWNEQFF	TGTGCCAGCAGCGGAGCAGGGACTAGCGTGTGGAATGAGCAGTTCTTC
TRBD1	TRBV6-5	TRBJ1-2	15	-	CASSYKTGTGYGYTF	TGTGCCAGCAGTTACAAAACCGGGACAGGGTATGGCTACACCTTC
TRBD1	TRBV6-1	TRBJ1-2	16	-	CASSEVTGGTGYGYTF	TGTGCCAGCAGTGAAGTCACAGGGGGTACTGGGTATGGCTACACCTTC
-	TRBV28	TRBJ2-7	19	-	CASSFARSPSLLPSYEQYF	TGTGCCAGCAGTTTCGCGAGGTCACCATCACTACTACCGTCCTACGAGCAGTACTTC
TRBD2	TRBV7-6	TRBJ2-7	18	-	CASSRGRSTASGTYEQYF	TGTGCCAGCAGCCGAGGACGGAGTACGGCTAGCGGTACCTACGAGCAGTACTTC